This TCR beta chain was found in a study of patients and donors after allogeneic stem cell transplantation. CDR3 length: 15 amino acids. V lost 6 bases and J lost 0; bases outside the gene matches: 5. This clonotype showed up many times. A much larger clone differs from this one at a single base, so this may be a read error. This CDR3 fails to terminate in the conserved phenylalanine or tryptophan, so it likely reflects a read error. TCRdb re-analysed the RT-PCR reads in MiXCR, keeping a single row per CDR3 protein. This sample carries 9,000 to 10,000 distinct CDR3 sequences, over 5.5% of them seen once, and the ten largest clones take about 25%.

This TCR came from a human donor who was either an allogeneic HSCT recipient or a stem cell or donor lymphocyte infusion donor (not recorded which). It is not recorded whose cells these are; they may come from a transplant donor. The source material was blood, either unsorted or a sorted T cell fraction (not recorded which). The gene calls are TRBV12-3 or TRBV12-4 and TRBJ1-2; 9 nucleotides line up with TRBD1. The CDR3 sequence: CASSLTGGANYGYTS. CDR3 DNA sequence: TGTGCCAGCAGCTTGACAGGGGGGGCTAACTATGGCTACACCTCC.